The clone carrying this T cell receptor (beta chain) appeared a single time. V lost 6 bases to trimming and J lost 4 bases; unmatched junction nucleotides: 14. CDR3 length: 16 amino acids. Germline CDR1 is WNHNN and CDR2 is SYGVQD (reference sequence). This sample is drawn from a study of cytomegalovirus exposure and HLA in healthy donors. TCRdb keeps only in-frame clones here, not all; method: immunoSEQ multiplex PCR. The profile shows approximately 59,000 clones, 80% to 95% of them singletons. The chain couples TRBV10-1 to TRBJ1-1, with 7 bases identical to TRBD1. The sequencing input was PBMCs. The clonotype comes from a man between 18 and 35 years old in good health and CMV-seropositive. In nucleotides, the CDR3 is TGCGCCAGCAGCCCCATTACGAGGGGGCTTGGCACTGAAGCTTTCTTT. Translation: CASSPITRGLGTEAFF.